Each of the 31 T cell receptor beta chains below was sequenced from the same sample in a study of blood T cell repertoires in COVID-19. Repertoires were generated with immunoSEQ multiplex PCR, while TCRdb's copy carries only in-frame clones and drops some. This table has 80,000 to 95,000 clones, roughly 79% appearing once. The sequencing input was peripheral blood. These receptors all come from an older man with COVID-19, enrolled during active disease.

This clone appeared a single time. This sequence joins TRBV3-1 (or the pseudogene TRBV3-2) and TRBJ2-5; 7 bases align to TRBD1. Germline assignment: CDR1 LGHDT and CDR2 YNNKEL (reference sequence). This CDR3 is 15 amino acids long. V lost 5 bases and J lost 4; bases outside the gene matches: 10. The CDR3 nucleotides are TGTGCCAGCAGCTTACCGCAGGGGGTAGGAGAGACCCAGTACTTC. This translates into CASSLPQGVGETQYF.

CDR3 DNA sequence: TGTGCCCTCCGACGGAGGGAAGCCACCGGGGAGCTGTTTTTT. It yields the protein CALRRREATGELFF. The genes are TRBV10-3 and TRBJ2-2, with a weak D call TRBD2 (6 bases). V lost 11 bases, J lost 4 bases, and 17 bases lay in between. The CDR3 extends over 14 amino acids. CDR1 and CDR2 (germline): ENHRY, SYGVKD.

The chain is built from TRBV7-8 and TRBJ2-1; D is ambiguous. Trimming cost V 5 bases and J 8 bases, with 19 bases left between them. The CDR3 totals 15 residues. Germline V lookup: CDR1 SGHVS, CDR2 FQNEAQ. CDR3 coding DNA: TGTGCCAGCAGCCCTCGTGGCCAAGGAGTCCATGAGCAGTTCTTC. This encodes CASSPRGQGVHEQFF.

This chain links TRBV10-3 with TRBJ1-1; D remains unclear. This CDR3 spans 17 amino acids. Trimming pared 3 bases from V and 0 bases from J, leaving 17 bases between. Germline V gives CDR1 ENHRY, CDR2 SYGVKD. DNA for the CDR3: TGTGCCATCAGTGAAAGAGGAAGCGGTCTAATGAACACTGAAGCTTTCTTT. Translation gives CAISERGSGLMNTEAFF.

V gene TRBV6-5 combines with J gene TRBJ1-2; 7 nucleotides align to TRBD1. Unmatched junction bases numbered 11, after V lost 7 bases and J lost 3 bases. The CDR3 is made up of 15 amino acids. CDR1 and CDR2 from the germline V gene are MNHEY and SVGAGI. The CDR3 bases are TGTGCCAGCAACCCCGTAGGACAGGCCCACTATGGCTACACCTTC. Translated: CASNPVGQAHYGYTF.

This clone showed up just a few times. The chain joins TRBV18 to TRBJ2-1, with 9 bases aligning to TRBD2. The trim removed 3 bases at V and 13 bases at J, leaving 4 bases unmatched. CDR3 length: 12 residues. Per germline, CDR1 KGHSH and CDR2 LQKENI. The chain's CDR3 is CASSPPSGNQFF. The CDR3 coding sequence is TGTGCCAGCTCACCTCCTAGCGGGAATCAGTTCTTC.

The chain combines TRBV9 with TRBJ1-6, with 9 bases lining up with TRBD1. With V trimmed by 0 bases and J by 7 bases, 8 bases remained unmatched. CDR1 and CDR2 from the germline V gene are SGDLS and YYNGEE. This CDR3 is 17 amino acids long. The CDR3 sequence: CASSVATGTGSNSPLHF. The CDR3 DNA reads as TGTGCCAGCAGCGTAGCTACAGGGACAGGGTCCAATTCACCCCTCCACTTT. The full variable domain, its missing parts supplied by reference TRBV9 and TRBJ1-6, is DSGVTQTPKHLITATGQRVTLRCSPRSGDLSVYWYQQSLDQGLQFLIQYYNGEERAKGNILERFSAQQFPDLHSELNLSSLELGDSALYFCASSVATGTGSNSPLHFGNGTRLTVT.

The chain carries TRBV14 and TRBJ2-7; 11 nucleotides agree with TRBD2. V gave up 4 bases and J gave up 2 bases; unmatched junction bases: 1. In germline, CDR1 is SGHDN, CDR2 FVKESK. CDR3 size: 14 residues. CDR3 bases: TGTGCCAGCAGCCGGGGACTAGCGGCCTACGAGCAGTACTTC. It encodes CASSRGLAAYEQYF.

This clone has more than one count but fewer than ten. This rearrangement joins TRBV28 to TRBJ1-2, with 9 positions matching TRBD1. After removal of 2 bases from V and 4 bases from J, the junction contained 14 bases not matched to a gene. The CDR3 spans 18 residues. Germline loops: CDR1 MDHEN, CDR2 SYDVKM. CDR3: CASSLVTGQGSGFYGYTF. CDR3 nucleotides: TGTGCCAGCAGTTTAGTGACGGGACAGGGTTCGGGGTTCTATGGCTACACCTTC.

For the CDR3, the DNA is TGTGCCAGCTCCCCCCAGACCAGGGACTACAGCTCTGGAAACACCATATATTTT. Translation gives CASSPQTRDYSSGNTIYF. The rearrangement joins TRBV18 to TRBJ1-3; tentative D call: TRBD1 (5 bases). Trimming pared 6 bases from V and 0 bases from J, leaving 21 bases between. CDR3 length equals 18 residues. Germline loops: CDR1 KGHSH, CDR2 LQKENI.

The chain is built from TRBV21-1 and TRBJ2-7; TRBD2 is the table's D call, not checked against the DNA. TRBV21-1 is designated a pseudogene. There are 15 residues in the CDR3. The CDR3 loop is CASSIQRGGWYEQYF. The CDR3 DNA reads as TGTGCCAGCAGCATCCAGCGGGGGGGTTGGTACGAGCAGTACTTC.

Only a few counts were recorded for this clone. The chain employs TRBV19 and TRBJ1-1; the match to TRBD1 covers 8 bases. Germline V gene lookup returns CDR1 LNHDA and CDR2 SQIVND (reference sequence). Unmatched junction bases numbered 6, after V lost 1 base and J lost 5 bases. The CDR3 loop spans 15 amino acids. CDR3 DNA sequence: TGTGCCAGTAGTATAGGAACAGGGGGAAGGACTGAAGCTTTCTTT. Translated: CASSIGTGGRTEAFF.

V and J are TRBV27 and TRBJ1-6, with D maybe TRBD1 (5 bases). The CDR3 loop spans 16 amino acids. Germline loops: CDR1 MNHEY, CDR2 SMNVEV (reference sequence). Deletions cut 5 bases from V and 4 bases from J, with 15 bases between. CDR3 sequence (DNA): TGTGCCAGCAGTGCCCCGGGACTGCAGTATAATTCACCCCTCCACTTT. Amino acids: CASSAPGLQYNSPLHF.

This clone turned up a few times. J is TRBJ1-3 and V is TRBV6-5; the D is unclear. V was shortened by 6 bases and J by 0 bases, with 9 bases between the two germline ends. Germline V lookup: CDR1 MNHEY, CDR2 SVGAGI. The CDR3 length is 14 residues. CDR3 sequence (DNA): TGTGCCAGCAGGGAGTACTTCTCTGGAAACACCATATATTTT. Protein product: CASREYFSGNTIYF.

The chain links TRBV11-2 to TRBJ2-7, with a tentative D call TRBD2 (5 bases). This CDR3 contains 14 residues. Trimming took 1 base from V and 3 from J, leaving 10 bases between them. Germline CDR1 SGHAT, CDR2 FQNNGV. The CDR3 region is CASSLVEGRYEQYF. The CDR3 coding sequence is TGTGCCAGCAGCTTAGTTGAGGGCCGCTACGAGCAGTACTTC.

The chain recombines TRBV21-1 with TRBJ2-5; whether TRBD2, the table's D call, matches the DNA was not checked. TRBV21-1 is assigned pseudogene status. The CDR3 runs 19 residues. CDR3 in DNA: TGTGCCAGCAGCAAGCGGGCGGGGCGCCCCCACGACCTTCAAGAGACCCAGTACTTC. Protein: CASSKRAGRPHDLQETQYF.

DNA for the CDR3: TGTGCCAGTAGTGCCTGGACAGGGTTGCGCGAGCAGTACTTC. It translates to CASSAWTGLREQYF. The chain recombines TRBV19 with TRBJ2-7; TRBD1 agrees at 8 bases. Germline V lookup: CDR1 LNHDA, CDR2 SQIVND (reference sequence). The CDR3 consists of 14 residues. The trim removed 5 bases at V and 6 bases at J, leaving 9 bases unmatched.

The V call is TRBV3-1 (or the pseudogene TRBV3-2), the J call TRBJ1-1; no reliable D call. Trimming removed 4 bases at V and 3 bases at J, with 18 bases between. The CDR3 loop spans 16 amino acids. The germline V gene has CDR1 LGHDT and CDR2 YNNKEL (reference sequence). The CDR3 nucleotides are TGTGCCAGCAGCCCAGAATGGGGTTGGAGGGACACTGAAGCTTTCTTT. Protein: CASSPEWGWRDTEAFF.

The chain couples TRBV19 to TRBJ2-1; 7 bases are a match to TRBD1. CDR3 length equals 16 residues. Germline V gene sequence: CDR1 LNHDA, CDR2 SQIVND (reference sequence). Trimming took 3 bases from V and 3 from J; bases not matched to a gene: 8. The CDR3 protein is CASSISGTVLYNEQFF. The CDR3 DNA sequence: TGTGCCAGTAGTATCTCCGGGACAGTCCTCTACAATGAGCAGTTCTTC.

This clone was seen only a few times. The rearrangement joins TRBV4-2 to TRBJ2-1; D gene uncertain. This CDR3 region has 15 residues. Germline CDR1 is LGHNA and CDR2 is YNFKEQ. V gave up 0 bases and J gave up 0 bases, with 6 bases separating them. The CDR3 protein is CASSQDRNSYNEQFF. CDR3 bases: TGTGCCAGCAGCCAAGACAGGAACTCCTACAATGAGCAGTTCTTC.

This clone was found a few times. The chain has TRBV19 and TRBJ1-1; D not certain. Trimming left V 0 bases short and J 4 bases short, with 9 bases between. CDR1 LNHDA and CDR2 SQIVND come from the germline V gene (reference sequence). The CDR3 has 14 residues. The CDR3 DNA is TGTGCCAGTAGTATAGAGGGGAGTCCCACTGAAGCTTTCTTT. This translates into CASSIEGSPTEAFF.

This clone was seen only once. This sequence joins TRBV7-3 and TRBJ2-3; D remains unclear. Per germline, CDR1 SGHTA and CDR2 FQGTGA. Trimming removed 2 bases at V and 2 bases at J, with 5 bases between. The CDR3 consists of 13 residues. The CDR3 coding sequence is TGTGCCAGCAGCTTAGAGTCCACAGATACGCAGTATTTT. This gives the protein CASSLESTDTQYF.

This clone was seen a handful of times. In nucleotides, the CDR3 is TGTGCCACCCGGGACCTCGGGGGCTATGGCTACACCTTC. It encodes CATRDLGGYGYTF. The chain uses TRBV15 and TRBJ1-2; a weak D match, TRBD1 (5 bases). Germline V gene sequence: CDR1 LNHNV, CDR2 YYDKDF (reference sequence). The CDR3 is made up of 13 amino acids. Between the trimmed V and J ends, which lost 8 bases and 4 bases, there was a span of 14 bases.

This chain links TRBV10-2 with TRBJ1-4, with D perhaps matching TRBD1 (6 bases). CDR1 is WSHSY and CDR2 is SAAADI in the germline V gene. V dropped 7 bases and J dropped 7 bases, with 10 bases sitting between them. This CDR3 has 12 amino acids. The CDR3: CASKQGGEKLFF. In nucleotides, the CDR3 is TGCGCCAGCAAACAGGGCGGTGAAAAACTGTTTTTT.

This rearrangement joins TRBV27 to TRBJ2-7; D call uncertain. Trimming took off 5 bases at V and 2 bases at J, with 13 bases between the two ends. Looked up from germline, CDR1 is MNHEY and CDR2 is SMNVEV (reference sequence). The CDR3 length is 14 residues. The CDR3 DNA reads as TGTGCCAGCAGTCTAAAAGTAGTGGCCTACGAGCAGTACTTC. Translation: CASSLKVVAYEQYF.

A remark on this clone: This CDR3 is also generated by other DNA sequences in the sample. This chain connects TRBV7-3 to TRBJ2-5, with TRBD2 as a possible D gene (6 bases). Trimming pared 5 bases from V and 2 bases from J, leaving 9 bases between. The CDR3 sequence is 13 residues long. Per germline, CDR1 SGHTA and CDR2 FQGTGA. DNA of the CDR3: TGTGCCAGCAGCCGGGACTCGCAAGAGACCCAGTACTTC. This codes for CASSRDSQETQYF.

The rearrangement joins TRBV15 to TRBJ1-2; perhaps TRBD1 as D (5 bases). CDR1 is LNHNV, CDR2 YYDKDF, per germline (reference sequence). The V gene lost 1 base and the J gene lost 2 bases, with 11 bases spanning the gap. This CDR3 region has 15 residues. CDR3 sequence: CATSRGTTVNYGYTF. CDR3 coding DNA: TGTGCCACCAGCAGAGGTACGACAGTGAACTATGGCTACACCTTC. Variable domain in full (rest from reference TRBV15 and TRBJ1-2): DAMVIQNPRYQVTQFGKPVTLSCSQTLNHNVMYWYQQKSSQAPKLLFHYYDKDFNNEADTPDNFQSRRPNTSFCFLDIRSPGLGDTAMYLCATSRGTTVNYGYTFGSGTRLTVV.

The chain uses TRBV29-1 and TRBJ2-1; TRBD1 matches at 9 bases. J lost 2 bases, V lost 5 bases, and 16 bases had no gene match. The CDR3 has 18 amino acids. Germline CDR1 SQVTM, CDR2 ANQGSEA. This CDR3 is CSVPKLILRDRAYNEQFF. The CDR3 DNA reads as TGCAGCGTTCCAAAGCTTATTCTCCGGGACAGGGCCTACAATGAGCAGTTCTTC.

The chain combines TRBV5-4 with TRBJ1-1; a weak D match, TRBD1 (6 bases). Germline V gives CDR1 SGHNT, CDR2 YYREEE (reference sequence). The CDR3 length is 14 residues. V gave up 1 base and J gave up 1 base, with 8 bases separating them. The CDR3 is CASSLTGWNTEAFF. CDR3 bases: TGTGCCAGCAGCTTGACAGGGTGGAACACTGAAGCTTTCTTT.

The J gene is TRBJ2-7, the V gene TRBV23-1; TRBD2 agrees at 11 bases. TRBV23-1 is classed as an ORF, of uncertain function. Trimming cost V 0 bases and J 0 bases; bases outside gene matches: 1. The CDR3 is 16 amino acids. DNA for the CDR3: TGCGCCAGCAGTCAATCTGGGACTAGCGGCTCCTACGAGCAGTACTTC. It translates to CASSQSGTSGSYEQYF.

This chain uses TRBV9 with TRBJ1-1, with D perhaps TRBD1 (5 bases). This CDR3 has 16 amino acids. Trimming stripped 7 bases from V and 4 bases from J, with 23 bases between. The germline V gene encodes CDR1 SGDLS and CDR2 YYNGEE. Here the CDR3 reads CASGSVGEGWGTEAFF. Here the CDR3 DNA reads TGTGCCAGCGGTTCGGTAGGGGAGGGGTGGGGCACTGAAGCTTTCTTT.